This TCR beta chain comes out of a study of early T cells in non-severe SARS-CoV-2 infection. MiXCR was run by TCRdb on the 5' RACE reads, yielding one entry per CDR3 protein. The sample has about 46,000 distinct CDR3 sequences, approximately 5.9% seen once. CDR3 size: 17 residues. In germline, CDR1 is LNHNV, CDR2 YYDKDF (reference sequence). The ends were cut back, 1 base at V and 4 bases at J, with 16 bases in the middle. This clonotype showed up many times. The rearrangement uses TRBV15 and TRBJ2-2; perhaps TRBD2 as D (6 bases). The specimen comprised whole blood, sampled at baseline. The sequence was obtained from an adult who was a healthcare worker with PCR-confirmed SARS-CoV-2 infection or an uninfected control (not recorded which). The CDR3: CATSRAGVDFPTGELFF. CDR3 DNA sequence: TGTGCCACCAGCAGAGCGGGAGTAGACTTCCCCACCGGGGAGCTGTTTTTT.